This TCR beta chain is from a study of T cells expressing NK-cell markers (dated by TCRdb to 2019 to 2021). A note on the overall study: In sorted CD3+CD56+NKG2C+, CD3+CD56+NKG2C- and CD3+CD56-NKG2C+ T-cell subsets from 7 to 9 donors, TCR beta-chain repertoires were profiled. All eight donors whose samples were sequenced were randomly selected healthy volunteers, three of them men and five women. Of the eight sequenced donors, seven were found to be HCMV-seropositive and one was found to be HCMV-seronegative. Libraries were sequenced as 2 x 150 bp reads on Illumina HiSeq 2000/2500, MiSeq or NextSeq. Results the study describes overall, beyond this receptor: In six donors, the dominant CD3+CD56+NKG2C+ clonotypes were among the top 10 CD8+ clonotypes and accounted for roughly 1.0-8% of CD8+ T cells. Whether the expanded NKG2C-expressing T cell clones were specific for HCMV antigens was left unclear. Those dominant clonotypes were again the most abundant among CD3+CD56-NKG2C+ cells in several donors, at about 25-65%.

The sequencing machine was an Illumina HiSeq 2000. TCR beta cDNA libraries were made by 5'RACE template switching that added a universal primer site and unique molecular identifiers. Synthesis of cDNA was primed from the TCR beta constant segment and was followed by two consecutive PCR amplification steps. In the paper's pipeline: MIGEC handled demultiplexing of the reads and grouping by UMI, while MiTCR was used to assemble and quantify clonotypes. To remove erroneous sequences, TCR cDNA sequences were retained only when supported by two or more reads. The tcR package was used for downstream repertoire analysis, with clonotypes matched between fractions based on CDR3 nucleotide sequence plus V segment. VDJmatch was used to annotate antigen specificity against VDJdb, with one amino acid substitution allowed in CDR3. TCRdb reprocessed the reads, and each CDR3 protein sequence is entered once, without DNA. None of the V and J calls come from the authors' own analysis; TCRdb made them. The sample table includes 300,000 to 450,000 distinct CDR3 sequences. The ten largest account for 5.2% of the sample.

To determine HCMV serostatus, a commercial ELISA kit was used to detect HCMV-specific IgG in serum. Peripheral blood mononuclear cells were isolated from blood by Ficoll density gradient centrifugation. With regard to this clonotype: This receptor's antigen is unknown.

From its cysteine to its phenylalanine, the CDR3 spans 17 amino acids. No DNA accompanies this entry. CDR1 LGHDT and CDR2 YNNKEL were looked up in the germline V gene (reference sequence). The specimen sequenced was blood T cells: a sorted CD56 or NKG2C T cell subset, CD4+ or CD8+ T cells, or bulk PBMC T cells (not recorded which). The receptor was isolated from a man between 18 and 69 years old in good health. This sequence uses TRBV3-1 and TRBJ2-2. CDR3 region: CASSQDRRFANTGELFF.